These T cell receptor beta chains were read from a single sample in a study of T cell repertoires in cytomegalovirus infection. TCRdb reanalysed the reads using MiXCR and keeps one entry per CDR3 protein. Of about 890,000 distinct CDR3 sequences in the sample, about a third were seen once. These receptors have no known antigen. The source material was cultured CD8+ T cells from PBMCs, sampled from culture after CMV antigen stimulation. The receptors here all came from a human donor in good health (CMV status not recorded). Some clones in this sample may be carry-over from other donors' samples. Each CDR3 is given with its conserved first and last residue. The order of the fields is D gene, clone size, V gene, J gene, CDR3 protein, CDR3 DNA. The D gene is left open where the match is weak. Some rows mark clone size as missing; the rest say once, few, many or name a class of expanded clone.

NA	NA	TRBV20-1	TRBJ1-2	CSARVPDKHFNYGYTF	TGCAGTGCTAGAGTGCCGGATAAACACTTCAACTATGGCTACACCTTC
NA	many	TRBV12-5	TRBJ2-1	CASGSYNEQFF	TGTGCTAGTGGTTCCTACAATGAGCAGTTCTTC
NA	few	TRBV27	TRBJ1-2	CASGLPDYGYTF	TGTGCCAGCGGTCTTCCAGACTATGGCTACACCTTC
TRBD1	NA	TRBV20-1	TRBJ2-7	CSASTGQGPYEQYF	TGCAGTGCGAGCACGGGACAGGGACCCTACGAGCAGTACTTC
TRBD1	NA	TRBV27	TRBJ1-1	CASSLRGRVTEAFF	TGTGCCAGCAGTTTGAGGGGGCGGGTCACTGAAGCTTTCTTT
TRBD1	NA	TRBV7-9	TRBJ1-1	CASSPRQGVTEAFF	TGTGCCAGCAGTCCCCGACAGGGGGTCACTGAAGCTTTCTTT
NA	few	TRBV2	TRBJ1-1	CASRGGGAFF	TGTGCCAGCAGAGGAGGCGGAGCTTTCTTT
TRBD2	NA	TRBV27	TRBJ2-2	CASSSTGLAGASNTGELFF	TGTGCCAGCAGTTCTACTGGGCTAGCGGGGGCCTCGAACACCGGGGAGCTGTTTTTT
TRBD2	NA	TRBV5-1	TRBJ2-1	CASSPGLAGVSSSYNEQFF	TGCGCCAGCAGCCCAGGACTAGCGGGGGTCTCGAGCTCCTACAATGAGCAGTTCTTC
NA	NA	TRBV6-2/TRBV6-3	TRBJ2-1	CATQTGALPYNEQFF	TGTGCCACCCAAACCGGTGCCTTGCCATACAATGAGCAGTTCTTC
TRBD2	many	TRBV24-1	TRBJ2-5	CATSDLLAGDRRWQETQYF	TGTGCCACCAGTGACCTACTAGCGGGGGATCGCCGGTGGCAAGAGACCCAGTACTTC
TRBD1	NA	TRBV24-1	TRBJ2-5	CATSDSDVDRDRVGAQYF	TGTGCCACCAGTGATTCTGACGTCGACAGGGATCGGGTTGGGGCCCAGTACTTC
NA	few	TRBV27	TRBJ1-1	CASTLRGARVATEAFF	TGTGCCAGCACCCTCCGGGGGGCCAGGGTGGCCACTGAAGCTTTCTTT
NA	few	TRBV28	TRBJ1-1	CASSKLMNTEAFF	TGTGCCAGCAGCAAACTCATGAACACTGAAGCTTTCTTT
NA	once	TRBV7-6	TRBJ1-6	CVSSLGGGSYNSPLHF	TGTGTCAGCAGCTTAGGGGGGGGATCCTATAATTCACCCCTCCACTTT